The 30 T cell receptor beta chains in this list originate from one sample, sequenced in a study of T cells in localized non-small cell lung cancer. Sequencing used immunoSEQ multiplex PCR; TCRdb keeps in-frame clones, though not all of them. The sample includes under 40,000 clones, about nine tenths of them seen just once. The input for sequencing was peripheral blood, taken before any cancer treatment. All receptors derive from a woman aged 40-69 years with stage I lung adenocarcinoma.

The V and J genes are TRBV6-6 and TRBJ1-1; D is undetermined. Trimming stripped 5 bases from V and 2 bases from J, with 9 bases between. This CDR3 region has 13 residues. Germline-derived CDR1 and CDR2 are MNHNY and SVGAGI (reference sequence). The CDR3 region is CASSTDPNTEAFF. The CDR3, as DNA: TGTGCCAGCAGTACCGATCCCAACACTGAAGCTTTCTTT.

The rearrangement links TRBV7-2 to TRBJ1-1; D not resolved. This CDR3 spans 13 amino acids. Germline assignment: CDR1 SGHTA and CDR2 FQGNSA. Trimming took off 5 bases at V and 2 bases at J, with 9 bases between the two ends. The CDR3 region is CASSQTLNTEAFF. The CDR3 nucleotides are TGTGCCAGCAGCCAAACCTTAAACACTGAAGCTTTCTTT.

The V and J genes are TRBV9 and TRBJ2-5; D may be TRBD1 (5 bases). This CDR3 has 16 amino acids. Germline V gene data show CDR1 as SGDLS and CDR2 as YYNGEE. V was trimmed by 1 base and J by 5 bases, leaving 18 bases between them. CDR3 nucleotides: TGTGCCAGCAGCGTATCGGTGACAGCCGCGGACGAGACCCAGTACTTC. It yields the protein CASSVSVTAADETQYF.

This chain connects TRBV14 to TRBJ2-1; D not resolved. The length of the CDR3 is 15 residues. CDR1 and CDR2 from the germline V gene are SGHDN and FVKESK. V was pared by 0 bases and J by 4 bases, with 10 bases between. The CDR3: CASSQESSLYNEQFF. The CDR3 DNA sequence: TGTGCCAGCAGCCAAGAGAGTTCCCTTTACAATGAGCAGTTCTTC.

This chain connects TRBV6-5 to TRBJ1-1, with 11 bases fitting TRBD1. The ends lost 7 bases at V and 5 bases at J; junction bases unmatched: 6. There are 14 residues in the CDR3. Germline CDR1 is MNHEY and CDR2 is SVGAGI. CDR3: CASTRTGGGTEAFF. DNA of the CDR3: TGTGCCAGCACCCGGACAGGGGGCGGAACTGAAGCTTTCTTT.

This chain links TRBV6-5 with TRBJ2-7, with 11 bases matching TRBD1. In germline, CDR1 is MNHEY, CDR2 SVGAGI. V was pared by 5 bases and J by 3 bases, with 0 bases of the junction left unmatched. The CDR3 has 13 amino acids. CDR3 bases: TGTGCCAGCAGTGGGACAGGGGGCTACGAGCAGTACTTC. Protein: CASSGTGGYEQYF.

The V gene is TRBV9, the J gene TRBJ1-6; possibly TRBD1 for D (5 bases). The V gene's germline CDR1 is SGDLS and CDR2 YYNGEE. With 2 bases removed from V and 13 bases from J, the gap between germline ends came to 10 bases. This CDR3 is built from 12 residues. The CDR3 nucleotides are TGTGCCAGCAGCGTGCAGGGTGGGCCCCTCCACTTT. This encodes CASSVQGGPLHF.

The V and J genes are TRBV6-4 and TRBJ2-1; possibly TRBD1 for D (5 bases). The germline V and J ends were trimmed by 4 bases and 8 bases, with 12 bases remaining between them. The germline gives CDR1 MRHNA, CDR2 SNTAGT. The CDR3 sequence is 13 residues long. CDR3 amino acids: CASSVEGEDEQFF. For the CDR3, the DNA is TGTGCCAGCAGTGTAGAAGGGGAAGATGAGCAGTTCTTC.

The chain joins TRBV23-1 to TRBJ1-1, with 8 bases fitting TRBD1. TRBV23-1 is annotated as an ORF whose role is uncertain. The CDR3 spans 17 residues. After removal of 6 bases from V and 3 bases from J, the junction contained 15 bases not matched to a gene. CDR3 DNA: TGCGCCAGCAGAACAGGGACAGGCCACGGTAGGGACACTGAAGCTTTCTTT. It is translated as CASRTGTGHGRDTEAFF.

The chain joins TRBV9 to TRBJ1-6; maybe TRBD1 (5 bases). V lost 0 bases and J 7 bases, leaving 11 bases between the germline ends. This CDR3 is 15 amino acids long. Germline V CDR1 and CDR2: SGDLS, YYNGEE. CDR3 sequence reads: CASSVGAGKNSPLHF. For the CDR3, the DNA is TGTGCCAGCAGCGTAGGGGCAGGGAAGAATTCACCCCTCCACTTT.

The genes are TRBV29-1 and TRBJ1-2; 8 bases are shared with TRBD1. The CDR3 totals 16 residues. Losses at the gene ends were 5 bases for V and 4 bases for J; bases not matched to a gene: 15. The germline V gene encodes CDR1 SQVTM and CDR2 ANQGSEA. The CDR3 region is CSVRNRKTGEVYGYTF. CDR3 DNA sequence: TGCAGCGTTAGGAACCGAAAGACAGGGGAAGTCTATGGCTACACCTTC.

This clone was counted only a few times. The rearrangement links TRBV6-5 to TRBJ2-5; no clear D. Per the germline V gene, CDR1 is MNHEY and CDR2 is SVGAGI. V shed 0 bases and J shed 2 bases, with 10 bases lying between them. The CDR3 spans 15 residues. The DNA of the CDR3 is TGTGCCAGCAGTTACTCACAGACCTCTCAAGAGACCCAGTACTTC. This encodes CASSYSQTSQETQYF.

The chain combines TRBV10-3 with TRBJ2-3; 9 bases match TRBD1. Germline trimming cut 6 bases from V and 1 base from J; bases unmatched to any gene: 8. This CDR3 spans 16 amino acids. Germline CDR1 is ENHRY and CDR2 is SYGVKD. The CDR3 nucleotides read TGTGCCATCAGCCTTTTGGGACAGGGTGGCACAGATACGCAGTATTTT. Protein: CAISLLGQGGTDTQYF.

The CDR3 loop reads CTSSQAAAGILRVNTIYF. The CDR3 DNA sequence: TGCACCAGCAGCCAGGCGGCGGCAGGCATACTCCGGGTAAACACCATATATTTT. V and J are TRBV1 and TRBJ1-3. TRBV1 is a pseudogene segment. The length of the CDR3 is 18 residues.

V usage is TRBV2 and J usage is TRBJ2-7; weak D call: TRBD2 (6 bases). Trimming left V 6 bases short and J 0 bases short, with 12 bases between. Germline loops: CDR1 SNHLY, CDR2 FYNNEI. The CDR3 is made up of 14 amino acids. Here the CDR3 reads CASRPTSPSYEQYF. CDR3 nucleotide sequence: TGTGCCAGCAGGCCTACTAGCCCCTCCTACGAGCAGTACTTC.

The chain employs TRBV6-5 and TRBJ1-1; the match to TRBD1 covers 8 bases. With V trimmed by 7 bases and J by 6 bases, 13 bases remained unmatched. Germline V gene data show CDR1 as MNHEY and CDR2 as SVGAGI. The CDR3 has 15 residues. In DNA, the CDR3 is TGTGCCAGCACAGGGCGGGCAGGGGGCTTCGCTGAAGCTTTCTTT. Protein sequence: CASTGRAGGFAEAFF.

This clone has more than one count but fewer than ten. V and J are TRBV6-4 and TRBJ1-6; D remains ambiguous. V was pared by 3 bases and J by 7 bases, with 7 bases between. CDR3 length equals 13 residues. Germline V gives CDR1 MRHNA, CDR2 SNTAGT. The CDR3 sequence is CASSEARNSPLHF. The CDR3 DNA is TGTGCCAGCAGTGAGGCGAGGAATTCACCCCTCCACTTT.

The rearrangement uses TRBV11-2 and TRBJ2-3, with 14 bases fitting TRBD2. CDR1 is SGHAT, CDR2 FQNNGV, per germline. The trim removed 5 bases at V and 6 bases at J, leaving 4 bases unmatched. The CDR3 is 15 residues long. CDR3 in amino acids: CASSLRTSGGDTQYF. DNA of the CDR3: TGTGCCAGCAGCCTACGGACTAGCGGGGGGGATACGCAGTATTTT. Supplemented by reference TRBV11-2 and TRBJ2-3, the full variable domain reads EAGVAQSPRYKIIEKRQSVAFWCNPISGHATLYWYQQILGQGPKLLIQFQNNGVVDDSQLPKDRFSAERLKGVDSTLKIQPAKLEDSAVYLCASSLRTSGGDTQYFGPGTRLTVL.

The CDR3 reads CASSKDRGVSQPQHF. In DNA form, the CDR3 reads TGTGCCAGCAGCAAGGACAGGGGTGTTAGTCAGCCCCAGCATTTT. The chain recombines TRBV21-1 with TRBJ1-5; the D segment call TRBD1 is taken from the table without a DNA check. TRBV21-1 is classified as a pseudogene. The CDR3 runs to 15 residues.

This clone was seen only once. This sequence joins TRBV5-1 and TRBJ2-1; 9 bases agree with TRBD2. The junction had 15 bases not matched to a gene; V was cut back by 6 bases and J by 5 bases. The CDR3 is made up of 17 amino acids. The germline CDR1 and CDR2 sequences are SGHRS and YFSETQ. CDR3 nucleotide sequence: TGCGCCAGCAACCATCGCACCGGGTTAGCGGGGGACAATGAGCAGTTCTTC. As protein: CASNHRTGLAGDNEQFF.

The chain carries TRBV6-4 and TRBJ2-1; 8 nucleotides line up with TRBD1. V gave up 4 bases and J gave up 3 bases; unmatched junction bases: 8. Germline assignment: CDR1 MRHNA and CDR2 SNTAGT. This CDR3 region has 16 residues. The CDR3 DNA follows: TGTGCCAGCAGTGCCAGGACAGGGAGAGGCTACAATGAGCAGTTCTTC. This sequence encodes CASSARTGRGYNEQFF.

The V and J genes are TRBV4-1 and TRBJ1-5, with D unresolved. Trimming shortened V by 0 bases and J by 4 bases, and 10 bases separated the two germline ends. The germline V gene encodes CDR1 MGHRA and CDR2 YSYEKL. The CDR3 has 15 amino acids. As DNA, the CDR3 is TGCGCCAGCAGCCAAGAAGATCGGGCTAATCAGCCCCAGCATTTT. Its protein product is CASSQEDRANQPQHF.

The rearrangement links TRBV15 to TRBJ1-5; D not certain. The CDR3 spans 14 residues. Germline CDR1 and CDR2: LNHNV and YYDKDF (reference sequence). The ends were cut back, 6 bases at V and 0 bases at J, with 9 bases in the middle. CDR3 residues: CATSVSVSNQPQHF. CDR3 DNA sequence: TGTGCCACCAGTGTTAGCGTTAGCAATCAGCCCCAGCATTTT.

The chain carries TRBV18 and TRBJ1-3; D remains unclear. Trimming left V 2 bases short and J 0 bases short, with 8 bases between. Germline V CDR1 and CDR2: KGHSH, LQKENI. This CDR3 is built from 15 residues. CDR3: CASSPYQDSGNTIYF. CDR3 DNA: TGTGCCAGCTCACCATACCAGGACTCTGGAAACACCATATATTTT.

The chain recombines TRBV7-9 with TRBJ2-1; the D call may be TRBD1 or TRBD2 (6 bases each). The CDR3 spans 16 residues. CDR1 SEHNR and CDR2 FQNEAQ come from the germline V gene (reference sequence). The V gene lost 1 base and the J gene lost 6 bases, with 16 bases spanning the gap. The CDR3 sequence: CASSLDGGLRSNEQFF. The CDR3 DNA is TGTGCCAGCAGCTTAGATGGGGGGCTAAGGAGCAATGAGCAGTTCTTC.

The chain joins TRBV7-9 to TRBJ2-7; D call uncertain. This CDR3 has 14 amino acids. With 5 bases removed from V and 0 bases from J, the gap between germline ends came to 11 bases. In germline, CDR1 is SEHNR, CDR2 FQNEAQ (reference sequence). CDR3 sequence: CASSLSSNSYEQYF. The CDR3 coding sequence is TGTGCCAGCAGCCTATCTTCCAACTCCTACGAGCAGTACTTC.

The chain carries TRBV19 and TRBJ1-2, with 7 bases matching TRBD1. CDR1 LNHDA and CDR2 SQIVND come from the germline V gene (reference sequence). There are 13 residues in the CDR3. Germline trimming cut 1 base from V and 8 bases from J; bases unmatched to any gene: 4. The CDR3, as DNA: TGTGCCAGTAGTATAGGAGGGACAGTGGGCTACACCTTC. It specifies CASSIGGTVGYTF.

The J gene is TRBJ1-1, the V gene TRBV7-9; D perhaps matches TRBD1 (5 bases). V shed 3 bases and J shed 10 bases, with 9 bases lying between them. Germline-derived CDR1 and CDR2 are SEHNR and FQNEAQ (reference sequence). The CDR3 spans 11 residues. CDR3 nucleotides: TGTGCCAGCAGCTTTGAGGGGACAGCTTTCTTT. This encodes CASSFEGTAFF.

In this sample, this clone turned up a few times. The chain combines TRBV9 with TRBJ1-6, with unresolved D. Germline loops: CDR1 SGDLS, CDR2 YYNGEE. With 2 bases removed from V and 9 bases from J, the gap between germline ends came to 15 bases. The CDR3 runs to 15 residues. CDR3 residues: CASSVYGIPTSPLHF. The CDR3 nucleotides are TGTGCCAGCAGCGTCTATGGGATCCCTACTTCACCCCTCCACTTT.

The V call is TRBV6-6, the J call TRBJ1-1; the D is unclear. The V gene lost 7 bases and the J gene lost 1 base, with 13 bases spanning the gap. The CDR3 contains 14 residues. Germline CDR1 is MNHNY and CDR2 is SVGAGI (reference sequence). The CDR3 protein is CASNLDGSNTEAFF. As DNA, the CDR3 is TGTGCCAGCAACTTAGACGGGTCGAACACTGAAGCTTTCTTT.